This is a list of T cell receptor beta chains from one sample in a study of tumor and adjacent non-tumor tissue in lung cancer. From the multiplex PCR reads, TCRdb called clonotypes with MiXCR, one entry per CDR3 protein. The sample holds approximately 76,000 distinct CDR3 sequences, roughly 70% seen once. The sample was lung tumor tissue. These receptors all stem from a woman in her seventies with non-small cell lung cancer. The CDR3 runs from the conserved cysteine through the conserved F or W. A D gene is named only where the DNA matches it firmly. Size tells how often a clone was seen (once, few, many) or the class of an expanded clone, and some rows leave it out.

>many|TRBJ2-5|TRBV29-1|TRBD2
CSVAVRTSGSETQYF
TGCAGCGTGGCCGTCAGGACTAGCGGGAGTGAGACCCAGTACTTC
>NA|TRBJ2-6|TRBV5-1|NA
CASSLAGYGANVLTF
TGCGCCAGCAGCTTGGCTGGGTATGGGGCCAACGTCCTGACTTTC
>NA|TRBJ1-2|TRBV20-1|NA
CSARDPGTNYGYTF
TGCAGTGCTAGAGACCCAGGGACTAACTATGGCTACACCTTC
>NA|TRBJ1-1|TRBV6-5|NA
CASIAQGRTEVFF
TGTGCCAGTATTGCGCAGGGTCGGACTGAAGTTTTCTTT
>once|TRBJ1-5|TRBV11-2|NA
CVSSLEMGAHQPQHF
TGTGTCAGCAGCCTAGAAATGGGGGCCCATCAGCCCCAGCATTTT
>many|TRBJ2-7|TRBV7-9|TRBD1
CASSLAQAGGDEQYF
TGTGCCAGCAGCTTAGCGCAGGCAGGGGGAGACGAGCAGTACTTC
>once|TRBJ1-6|TRBV29-1|NA
CSAATGQNSTLHF
TGCAGCGCTGCGACAGGCCAAAATTCAACCCTCCACTTT
>many|TRBJ2-7|TRBV5-1|NA
CASSLQDRGEQYF
TGCGCCAGCAGCTTGCAGGACCGCGGCGAGCAGTACTTC
>NA|TRBJ2-7|TRBV10-1|TRBD1
CASGRDRGNKQYF
TGCGCCAGCGGTCGGGACAGGGGCAACAAGCAGTACTTC
>NA|TRBJ2-7|TRBV6-1|NA
CASSELTETDLMDGQYF
TGTGCCAGCAGTGAACTTACAGAGACAGACTTAATGGACGGGCAGTACTTC
>once|TRBJ2-1|TRBV6-1|NA
CASSESGGGNEQFF
TGTGCCAGCAGTGAATCGGGGGGCGGGAATGAGCAGTTCTTC
>NA|TRBJ2-1|TRBV29-1|NA
CSVEDRLAADNEQFF
TGCAGCGTTGAAGATAGGCTAGCTGCCGACAATGAACAGTTCTTC
>NA|TRBJ2-6|TRBV5-5|NA
CACSTDFSGANVLTF
TGTGCCTGCAGCACCGATTTCTCTGGGGCCAACGTCCTGACTTTC
>NA|TRBJ2-5|TRBV4-1|TRBD2
CATSQSPAVLAGSETQYF
TGCGCCACCAGCCAATCACCAGCGGTGCTAGCGGGATCGGAGACCCAGTACTTC
>NA|TRBJ2-7|TRBV7-9|NA
CASILTAGSTPEQYF
TGTGCCAGCATCTTAACTGCGGGCTCCACCCCCGAGCAGTACTTC
>once|TRBJ2-3|TRBV4-2|NA
CTNSQESSLEADTQCF
TGTACCAACAGCCAAGAGTCTAGCCTGGAGGCAGATACGCAGTGTTTT
>NA|TRBJ1-6|TRBV6-5|NA
CASTPDCRPTSSLHF
TGTGCCAGCACCCCCGATTGCCGACCGACTAGTTCCCTCCACTTT
>many|TRBJ1-1|TRBV30|NA
CAWSVFTASNTEAFF
TGTGCCTGGAGTGTATTTACAGCCTCGAACACTGAAGCTTTCTTT
>NA|TRBJ2-7|TRBV29-1|NA
CSVGRIADELYF
TGCAGCGTTGGACGGATAGCGGACGAGCTGTACTTC
>NA|TRBJ2-3|TRBV11-1|NA
CASSKPNGVVDTHYF
TGTGCCAGCAGCAAACCCAACGGGGTGGTGGATACGCACTATTTT
>NA|TRBJ2-1|TRBV12-3/TRBV12-4|NA
CARTQSNNEQFF
TGTGCCAGGACCCAATCTAACAATGAGCAGTTCTTC
>NA|TRBJ2-7|TRBV29-1|TRBD2
CSVERDYERYF
TGCAGCGTTGAGCGGGACTACGAGCGGTATTTC
>NA|TRBJ1-5|TRBV6-2/TRBV6-3|NA
CASSYAWNQPQHF
TGTGCCAGCAGTTACGCTTGGAATCAGCCCCAGCACTTT
>many|TRBJ2-3|TRBV4-2|TRBD2
CASSRRLAGEDTQYF
TGTGCCAGCAGCCGGAGACTAGCGGGAGAAGATACGCAGTATTTT
>NA|TRBJ2-7|TRBV13|TRBD1
CACSLKGRGLEQYF
TGTGCCTGCAGCCTAAAGGGCAGGGGGCTGGAGCAGTACTTC
>NA|TRBJ2-3|TRBV12-3/TRBV12-4|NA
CANTGLADTQYF
TGTGCCAACACCGGGCTCGCGGATACCCAGTATTTT
>many|TRBJ1-2|TRBV6-5|NA
CASSRQDVYGYTF
TGTGCCAGCAGTCGACAGGACGTCTATGGCTACACCTTC
>once|TRBJ2-5|TRBV12-3/TRBV12-4|NA
CASSLDREESQYF
TGTGCCAGCAGCCTCGACAGGGAGGAGAGCCAGTACTTC
>NA|TRBJ2-3|TRBV7-3|TRBD1
CASSLWDSGGADTQYF
TGTGCCAGCAGCCTCTGGGACTCAGGGGGCGCAGATACGCAGTATTTT
>once|TRBJ2-7|TRBV4-1|NA
CARSPRDDTYEQYF
TGCGCCAGAAGCCCCCGGGACGATACCTACGAGCAGTACTTC
>once|TRBJ2-7|TRBV11-2|NA
CASSTLHRAYERYF
TGTGCCAGCAGCACCCTCCACAGGGCCTACGAGCGGTACTTC
>NA|TRBJ2-1|TRBV5-6|TRBD2
CASTSAGALYDEQFF
TGCGCCAGCACCTCAGCGGGAGCTCTATACGATGAGCAGTTCTTC
>once|TRBJ2-1|TRBV12-3/TRBV12-4|NA
CASSSMVGAFF
TGTGCCAGCAGCTCCATGGTGGGTGCGTTCTTC
>NA|TRBJ2-6|TRBV6-5|NA
CASSRSWTLRGGSGANVLTF
TGTGCCAGCAGCCGTTCCTGGACGCTTCGCGGCGGATCTGGGGCCAACGTCCTGACTTTC
>NA|TRBJ2-3|TRBV28|TRBD2
CPSSFSGRIAVDTQYF
TGTCCCAGCAGTTTTAGCGGGAGGATAGCGGTAGATACGCAGTATTTT
>NA|TRBJ2-2|TRBV5-1|TRBD2
CASREREGVIGELFF
TGCGCCAGCAGGGAACGGGAGGGAGTCATCGGGGAGCTGTTTTTT
>NA|TRBJ1-2|TRBV12-3/TRBV12-4|NA
CASSPGSRGYTF
TGTGCCAGCAGCCCGGGCTCGAGGGGCTACACCTTC
>NA|TRBJ2-7|TRBV11-2|NA
CASSLDSPYEQYF
TGTGCCAGCAGCTTAGACAGCCCCTACGAGCAGTACTTC
>medium-sized|TRBJ2-7|TRBV6-5|NA
CASSYSTGTTYEQYF
TGTGCCAGCAGTTACTCGACAGGCACAACCTACGAGCAGTACTTC